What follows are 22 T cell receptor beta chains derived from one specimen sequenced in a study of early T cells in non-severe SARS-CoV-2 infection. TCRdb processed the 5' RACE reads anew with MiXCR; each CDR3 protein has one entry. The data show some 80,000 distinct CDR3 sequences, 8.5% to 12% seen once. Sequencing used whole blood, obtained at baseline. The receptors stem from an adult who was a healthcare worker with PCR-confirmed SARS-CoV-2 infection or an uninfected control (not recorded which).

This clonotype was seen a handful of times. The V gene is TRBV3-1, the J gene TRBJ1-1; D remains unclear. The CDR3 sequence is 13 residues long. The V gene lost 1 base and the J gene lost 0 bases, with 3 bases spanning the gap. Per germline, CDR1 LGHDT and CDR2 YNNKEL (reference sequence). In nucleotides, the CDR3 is TGTGCCAGCAGCCAAGTAGTGAACACTGAAGCTTTCTTT. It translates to CASSQVVNTEAFF.

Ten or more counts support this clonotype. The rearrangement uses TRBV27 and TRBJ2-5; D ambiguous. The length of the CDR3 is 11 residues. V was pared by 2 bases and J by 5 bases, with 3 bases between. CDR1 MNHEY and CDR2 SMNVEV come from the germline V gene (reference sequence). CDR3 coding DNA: TGTGCCAGCAGTTTAATGGAGACCCAGTACTTC. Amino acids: CASSLMETQYF.

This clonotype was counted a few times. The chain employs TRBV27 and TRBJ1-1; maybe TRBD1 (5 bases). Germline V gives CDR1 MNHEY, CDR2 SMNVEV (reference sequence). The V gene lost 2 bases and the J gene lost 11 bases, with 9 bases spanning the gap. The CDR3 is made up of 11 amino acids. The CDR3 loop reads CASSLGGEAFF. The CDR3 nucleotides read TGTGCCAGCAGTTTAGGAGGGGAGGCTTTCTTT.

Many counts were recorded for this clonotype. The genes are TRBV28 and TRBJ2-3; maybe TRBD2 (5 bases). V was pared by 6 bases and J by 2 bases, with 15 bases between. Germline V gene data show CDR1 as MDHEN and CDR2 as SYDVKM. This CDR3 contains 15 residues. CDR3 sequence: CASRLRGLSTDTQYF. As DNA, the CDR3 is TGTGCCAGCAGATTGAGAGGGTTGTCCACAGATACGCAGTATTTT.

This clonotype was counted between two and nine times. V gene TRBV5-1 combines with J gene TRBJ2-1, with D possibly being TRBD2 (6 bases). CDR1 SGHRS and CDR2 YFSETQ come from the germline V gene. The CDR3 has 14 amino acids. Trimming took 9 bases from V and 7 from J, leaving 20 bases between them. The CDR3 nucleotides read TGCGCCAACTGCGGGCGGCCTGGGGGGAATGAGCAGTTCTTC. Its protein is CANCGRPGGNEQFF.

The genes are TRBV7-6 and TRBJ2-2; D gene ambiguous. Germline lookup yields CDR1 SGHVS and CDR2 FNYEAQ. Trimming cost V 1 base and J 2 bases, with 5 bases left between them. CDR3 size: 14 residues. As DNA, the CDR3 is TGTGCCAGCAGCTTAGGGACCAACACCGGGGAGCTGTTTTTT. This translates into CASSLGTNTGELFF.

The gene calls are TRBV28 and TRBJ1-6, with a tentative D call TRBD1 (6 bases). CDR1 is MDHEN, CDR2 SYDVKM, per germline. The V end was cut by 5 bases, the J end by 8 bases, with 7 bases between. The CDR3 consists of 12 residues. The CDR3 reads CASSGGHSPLHF. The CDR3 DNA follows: TGTGCCAGCAGTGGGGGCCATTCACCCCTCCACTTT.

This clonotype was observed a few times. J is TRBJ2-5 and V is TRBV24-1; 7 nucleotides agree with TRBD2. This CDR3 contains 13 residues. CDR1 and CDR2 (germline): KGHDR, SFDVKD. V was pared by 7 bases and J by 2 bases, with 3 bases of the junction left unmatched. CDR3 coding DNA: TGTGCCACCAGCCCGGGGGGACAAGAGACCCAGTACTTC. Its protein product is CATSPGGQETQYF.

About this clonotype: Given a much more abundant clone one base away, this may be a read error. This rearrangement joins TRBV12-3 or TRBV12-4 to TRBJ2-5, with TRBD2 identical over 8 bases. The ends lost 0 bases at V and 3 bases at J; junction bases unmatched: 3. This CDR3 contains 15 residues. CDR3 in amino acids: CASSLARAGEETQYF. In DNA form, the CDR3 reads TGTGCCAGCAGTTTAGCCCGAGCGGGGGAAGAGACCCAGTACTTC.

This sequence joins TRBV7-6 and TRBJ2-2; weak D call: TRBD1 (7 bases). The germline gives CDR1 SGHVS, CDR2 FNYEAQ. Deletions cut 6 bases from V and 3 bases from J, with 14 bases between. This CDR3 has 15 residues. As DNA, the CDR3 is TGTGCCAGCAGTTTTCAGGGGGGTTACACCGGGGAGCTGTTTTTT. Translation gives CASSFQGGYTGELFF.

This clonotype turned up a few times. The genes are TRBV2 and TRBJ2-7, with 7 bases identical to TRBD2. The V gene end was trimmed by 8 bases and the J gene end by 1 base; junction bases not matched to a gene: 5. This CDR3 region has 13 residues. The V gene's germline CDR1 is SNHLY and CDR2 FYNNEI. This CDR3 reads CASRGDPSYEQYF. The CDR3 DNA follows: TGTGCCAGCCGGGGGGACCCGTCCTACGAGCAGTACTTC. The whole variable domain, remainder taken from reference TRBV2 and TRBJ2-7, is EPEVTQTPSHQVTQMGQEVILRCVPISNHLYFYWYRQILGQKVEFLVSFYNNEISEKSEIFDDQFSVERPDGSNFTLKIRSTKLEDSAMYFCASRGDPSYEQYFGPGTRLTVT.

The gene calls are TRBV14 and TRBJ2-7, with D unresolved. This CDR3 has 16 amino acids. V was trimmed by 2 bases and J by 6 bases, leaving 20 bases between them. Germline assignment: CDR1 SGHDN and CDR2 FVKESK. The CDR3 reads CASSQIRAQGWSEQYF. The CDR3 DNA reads TGTGCCAGCAGCCAAATACGGGCCCAAGGTTGGAGCGAGCAGTACTTC. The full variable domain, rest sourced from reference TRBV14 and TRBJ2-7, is EAGVTQFPSHSVIEKGQTVTLRCDPISGHDNLYWYRRVMGKEIKFLLHFVKESKQDESGMPNNRFLAERTGGTYSTLKVQPAELEDSGVYFCASSQIRAQGWSEQYFGPGTRLTVT.

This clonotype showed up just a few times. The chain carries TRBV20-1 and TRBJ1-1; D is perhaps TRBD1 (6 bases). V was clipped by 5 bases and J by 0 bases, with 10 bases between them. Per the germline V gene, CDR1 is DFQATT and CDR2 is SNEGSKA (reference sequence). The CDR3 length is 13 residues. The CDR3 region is CSARDTLNTEAFF. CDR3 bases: TGCAGTGCTCGGGACACCCTGAACACTGAAGCTTTCTTT.

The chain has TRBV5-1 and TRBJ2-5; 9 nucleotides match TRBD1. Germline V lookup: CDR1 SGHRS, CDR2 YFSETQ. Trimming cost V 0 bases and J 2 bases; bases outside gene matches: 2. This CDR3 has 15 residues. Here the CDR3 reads CASSLDGTGQETQYF. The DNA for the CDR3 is TGCGCCAGCAGCTTGGATGGGACAGGGCAAGAGACCCAGTACTTC. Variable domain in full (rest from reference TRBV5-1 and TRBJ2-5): KAGVTQTPRYLIKTRGQQVTLSCSPISGHRSVSWYQQTPGQGLQFLFEYFSETQRNKGNFPGRFSGRQFSNSRSEMNVSTLELGDSALYLCASSLDGTGQETQYFGPGTRLLVL.

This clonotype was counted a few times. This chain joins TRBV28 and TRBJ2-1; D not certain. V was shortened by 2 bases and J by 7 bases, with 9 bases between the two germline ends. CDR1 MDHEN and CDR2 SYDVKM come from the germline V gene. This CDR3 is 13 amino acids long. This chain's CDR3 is CASSLLYRNEQFF. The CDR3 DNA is TGTGCCAGCAGTTTACTATATCGGAATGAGCAGTTCTTC.

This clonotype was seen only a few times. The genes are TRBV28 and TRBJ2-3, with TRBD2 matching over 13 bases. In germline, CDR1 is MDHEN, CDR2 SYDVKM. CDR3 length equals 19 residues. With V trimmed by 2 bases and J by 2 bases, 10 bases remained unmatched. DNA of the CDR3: TGTGCCAGCAGTTTAAGGGAACTAGCGGGAGGGCTGTCCACAGATACGCAGTATTTT. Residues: CASSLRELAGGLSTDTQYF.

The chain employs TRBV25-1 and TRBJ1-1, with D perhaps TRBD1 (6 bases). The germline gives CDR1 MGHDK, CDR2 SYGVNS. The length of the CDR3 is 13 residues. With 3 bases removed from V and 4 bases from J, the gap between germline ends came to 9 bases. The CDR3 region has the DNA TGTGCCAGCAGTGAGCGGGGGCTCACTGAAGCTTTCTTT. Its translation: CASSERGLTEAFF.

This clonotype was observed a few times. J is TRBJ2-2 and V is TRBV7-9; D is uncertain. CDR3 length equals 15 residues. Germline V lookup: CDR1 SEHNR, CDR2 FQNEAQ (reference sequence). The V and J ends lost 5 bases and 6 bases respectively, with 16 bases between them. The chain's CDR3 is CASSLNLARAGELFF. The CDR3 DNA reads TGTGCCAGCAGCCTAAATCTGGCGCGCGCCGGGGAGCTGTTTTTT.

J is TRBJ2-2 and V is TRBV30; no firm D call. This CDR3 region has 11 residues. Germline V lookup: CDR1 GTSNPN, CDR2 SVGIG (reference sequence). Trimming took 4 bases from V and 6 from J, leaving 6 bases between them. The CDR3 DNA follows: TGTGCCTGGAACACGGCCGGGGAGCTGTTTTTT. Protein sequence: CAWNTAGELFF. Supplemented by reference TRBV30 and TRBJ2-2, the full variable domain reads SQTIHQWPATLVQPVGSPLSLECTVEGTSNPNLYWYRQAAGRGLQLLFYSVGIGQISSEVPQNLSASRPQDRQFILSSKKLLLSDSGFYLCAWNTAGELFFGEGSRLTVL.

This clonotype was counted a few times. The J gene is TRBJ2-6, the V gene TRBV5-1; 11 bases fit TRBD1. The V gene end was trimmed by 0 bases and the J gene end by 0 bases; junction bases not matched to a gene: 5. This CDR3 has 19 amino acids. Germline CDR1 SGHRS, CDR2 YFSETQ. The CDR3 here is CASSLAPGTGGSGANVLTF. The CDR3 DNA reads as TGCGCCAGCAGCTTGGCCCCCGGGACAGGGGGCTCTGGGGCCAACGTCCTGACTTTC.

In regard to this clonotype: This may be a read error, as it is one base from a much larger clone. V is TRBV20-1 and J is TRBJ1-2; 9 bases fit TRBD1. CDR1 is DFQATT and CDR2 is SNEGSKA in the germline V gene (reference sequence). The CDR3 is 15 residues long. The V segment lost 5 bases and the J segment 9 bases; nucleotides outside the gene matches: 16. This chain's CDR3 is CSASPGQGYDYRYTF. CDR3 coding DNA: TGCAGTGCTTCACCGGGACAGGGCTACGATTATCGCTACACCTTC.

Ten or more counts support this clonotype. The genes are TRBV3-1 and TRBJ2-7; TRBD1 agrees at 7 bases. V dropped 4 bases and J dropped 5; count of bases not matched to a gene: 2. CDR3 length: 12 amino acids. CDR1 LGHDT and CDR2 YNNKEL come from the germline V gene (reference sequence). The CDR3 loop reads CASSPTGDEQYF. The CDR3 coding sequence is TGTGCCAGCAGCCCTACAGGGGACGAGCAGTACTTC.